This TCR beta chain derives from a study of blood T cells in healthy people across ages. This clonotype was counted many times. Germline V gene lookup returns CDR1 SGHRS and CDR2 YFSETQ. Trimming left V 0 bases short and J 4 bases short, with 12 bases between. This CDR3 spans 15 amino acids. A sample-barcoded 5' primer and a J-beta primer mix were used in a second PCR of roughly 7 to 11 cycles. MiXCR was run by TCRdb on the 5' RACE reads, yielding one entry per CDR3 protein. The sample has about 590,000 distinct CDR3 sequences; less than 35% are singletons. The rearrangement links TRBV5-1 to TRBJ2-3; no reliable D call. Source material: blood. This clonotype was obtained from a woman older than 75 in good health. In nucleotides, the CDR3 is TGCGCCAGCAGCTTGGGGCCCGAACCCCCAGATACGCAGTATTTT. Its translation is CASSLGPEPPDTQYF.